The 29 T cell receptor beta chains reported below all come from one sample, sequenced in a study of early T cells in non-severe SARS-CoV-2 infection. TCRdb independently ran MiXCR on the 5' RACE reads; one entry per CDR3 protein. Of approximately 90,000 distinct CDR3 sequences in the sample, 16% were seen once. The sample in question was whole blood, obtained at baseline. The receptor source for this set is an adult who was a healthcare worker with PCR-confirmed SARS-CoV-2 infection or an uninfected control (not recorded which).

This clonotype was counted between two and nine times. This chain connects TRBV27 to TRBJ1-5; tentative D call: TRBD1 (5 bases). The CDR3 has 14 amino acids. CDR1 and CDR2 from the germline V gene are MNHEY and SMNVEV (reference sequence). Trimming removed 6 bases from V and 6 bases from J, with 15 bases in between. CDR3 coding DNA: TGTGCCAGCAGCCCGGGACTACAACTTCAGCCCCAGCATTTT. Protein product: CASSPGLQLQPQHF.

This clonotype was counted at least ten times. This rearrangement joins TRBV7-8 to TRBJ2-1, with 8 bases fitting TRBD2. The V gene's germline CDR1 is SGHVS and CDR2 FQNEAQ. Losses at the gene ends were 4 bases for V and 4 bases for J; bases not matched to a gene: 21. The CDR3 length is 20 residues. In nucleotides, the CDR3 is TGTGCCAGCAGCTCTCTGGGCGGGCCCCTGGGAGAGCGGGAGTACAATGAGCAGTTCTTC. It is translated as CASSSLGGPLGEREYNEQFF.

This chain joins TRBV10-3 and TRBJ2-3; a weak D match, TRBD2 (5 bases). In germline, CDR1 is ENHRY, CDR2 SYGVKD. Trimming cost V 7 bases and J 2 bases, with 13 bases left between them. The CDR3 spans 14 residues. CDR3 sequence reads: CAITRERVTDTQYF. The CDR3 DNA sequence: TGTGCCATCACGAGGGAACGAGTCACAGATACGCAGTATTTT.

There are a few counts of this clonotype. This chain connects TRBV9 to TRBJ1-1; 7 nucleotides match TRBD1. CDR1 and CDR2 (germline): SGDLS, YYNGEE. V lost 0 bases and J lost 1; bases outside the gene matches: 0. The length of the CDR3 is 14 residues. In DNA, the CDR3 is TGTGCCAGCAGCGTAGGGGACAGGAACACTGAAGCTTTCTTT. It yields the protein CASSVGDRNTEAFF.

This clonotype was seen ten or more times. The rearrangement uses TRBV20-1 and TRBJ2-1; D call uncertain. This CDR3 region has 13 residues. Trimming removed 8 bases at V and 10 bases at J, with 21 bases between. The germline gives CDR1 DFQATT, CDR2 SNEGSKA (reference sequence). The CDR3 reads CSYRKDLAGEQFF. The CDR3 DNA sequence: TGCAGTTACCGTAAAGATTTAGCTGGGGAGCAGTTCTTC.

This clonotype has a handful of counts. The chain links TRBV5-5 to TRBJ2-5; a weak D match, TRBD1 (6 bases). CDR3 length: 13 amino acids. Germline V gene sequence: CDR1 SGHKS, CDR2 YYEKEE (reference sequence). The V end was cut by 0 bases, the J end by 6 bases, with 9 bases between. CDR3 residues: CASSLDRVKTQYF. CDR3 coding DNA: TGTGCCAGCAGCTTGGACAGGGTGAAGACCCAGTACTTC.

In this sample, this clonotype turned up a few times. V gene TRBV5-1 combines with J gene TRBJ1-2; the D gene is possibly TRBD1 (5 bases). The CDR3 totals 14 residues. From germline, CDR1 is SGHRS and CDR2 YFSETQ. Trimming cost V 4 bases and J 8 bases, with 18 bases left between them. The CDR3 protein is CASSMGLTSGGYTF. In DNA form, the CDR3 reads TGCGCCAGCAGCATGGGACTCACCTCGGGAGGCTACACCTTC. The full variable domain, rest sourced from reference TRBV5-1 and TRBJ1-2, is KAGVTQTPRYLIKTRGQQVTLSCSPISGHRSVSWYQQTPGQGLQFLFEYFSETQRNKGNFPGRFSGRQFSNSRSEMNVSTLELGDSALYLCASSMGLTSGGYTFGSGTRLTVV.

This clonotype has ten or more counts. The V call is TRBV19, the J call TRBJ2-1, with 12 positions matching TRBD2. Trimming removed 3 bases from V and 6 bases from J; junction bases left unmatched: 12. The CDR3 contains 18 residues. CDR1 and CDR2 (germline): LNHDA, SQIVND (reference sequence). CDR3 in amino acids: CASSINAASGRGSNEQFF. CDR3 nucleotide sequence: TGTGCCAGTAGTATTAACGCGGCTAGCGGGAGGGGGAGCAATGAGCAGTTCTTC. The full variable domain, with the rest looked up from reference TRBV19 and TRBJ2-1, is DGGITQSPKYLFRKEGQNVTLSCEQNLNHDAMYWYRQDPGQGLRLIYYSQIVNDFQKGDIAEGYSVSREKKESFPLTVTSAQKNPTAFYLCASSINAASGRGSNEQFFGPGTRLTVL.

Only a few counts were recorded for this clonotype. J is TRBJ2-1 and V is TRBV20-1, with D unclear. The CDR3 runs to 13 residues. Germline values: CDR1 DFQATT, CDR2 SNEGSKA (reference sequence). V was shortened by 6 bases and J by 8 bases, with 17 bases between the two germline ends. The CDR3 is CSACQPNMDEQFF. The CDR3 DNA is TGCAGTGCGTGCCAGCCCAATATGGATGAGCAGTTCTTC.

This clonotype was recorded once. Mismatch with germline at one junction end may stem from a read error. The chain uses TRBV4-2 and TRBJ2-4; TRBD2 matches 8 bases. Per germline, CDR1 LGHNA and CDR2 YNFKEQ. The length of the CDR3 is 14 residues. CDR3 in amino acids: CASSRRDGRDSLDF. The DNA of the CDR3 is TGTGCCAGCAGCCGCCGCGACGGGAGGGACTCCCTGGACTTC.

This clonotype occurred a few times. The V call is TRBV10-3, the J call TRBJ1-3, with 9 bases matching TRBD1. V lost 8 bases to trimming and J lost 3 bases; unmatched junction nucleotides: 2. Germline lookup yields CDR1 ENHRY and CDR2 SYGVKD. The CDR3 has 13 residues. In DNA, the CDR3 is TGTGCCATCGGGGACAGGGATGGAAACACCATATATTTT. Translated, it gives CAIGDRDGNTIYF.

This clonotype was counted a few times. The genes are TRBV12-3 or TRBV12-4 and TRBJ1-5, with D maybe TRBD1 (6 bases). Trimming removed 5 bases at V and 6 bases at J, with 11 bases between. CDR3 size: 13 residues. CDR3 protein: CASSRTVFQPQHF. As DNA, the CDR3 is TGTGCCAGCAGTCGGACAGTTTTTCAGCCCCAGCATTTT.

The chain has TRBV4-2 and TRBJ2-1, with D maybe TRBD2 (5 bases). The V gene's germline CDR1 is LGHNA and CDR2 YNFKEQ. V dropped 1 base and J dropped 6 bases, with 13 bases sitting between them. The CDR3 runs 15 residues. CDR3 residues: CASSQVEAAGNEQFF. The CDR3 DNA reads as TGTGCCAGCAGCCAAGTGGAAGCGGCGGGCAATGAGCAGTTCTTC.

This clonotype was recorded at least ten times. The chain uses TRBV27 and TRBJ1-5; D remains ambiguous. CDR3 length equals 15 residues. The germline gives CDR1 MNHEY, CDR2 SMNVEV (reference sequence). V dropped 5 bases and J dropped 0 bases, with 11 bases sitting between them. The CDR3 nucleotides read TGTGCCAGCAGTCCCGACCGGTATAGCAATCAGCCCCAGCATTTT. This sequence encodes CASSPDRYSNQPQHF.

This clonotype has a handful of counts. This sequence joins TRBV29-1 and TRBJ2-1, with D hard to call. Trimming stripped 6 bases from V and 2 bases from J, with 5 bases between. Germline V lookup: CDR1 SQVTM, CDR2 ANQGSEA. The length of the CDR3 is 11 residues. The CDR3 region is CSVVAYNEQFF. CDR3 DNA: TGCAGCGTCGTAGCCTACAATGAGCAGTTCTTC.

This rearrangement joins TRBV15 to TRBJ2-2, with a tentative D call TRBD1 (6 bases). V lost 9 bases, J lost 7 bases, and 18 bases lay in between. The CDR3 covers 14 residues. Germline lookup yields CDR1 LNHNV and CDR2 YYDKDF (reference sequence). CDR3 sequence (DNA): TGTGCCACAACAGGACGGGACATTTACGGGGAGCTGTTTTTT. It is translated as CATTGRDIYGELFF.

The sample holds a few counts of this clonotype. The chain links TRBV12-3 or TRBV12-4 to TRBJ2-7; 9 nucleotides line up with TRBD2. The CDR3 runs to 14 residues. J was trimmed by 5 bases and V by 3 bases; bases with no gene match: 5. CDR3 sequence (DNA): TGTGCCAGCAGTTTCCTAGCGGGACCTAACGAGCAGTACTTC. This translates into CASSFLAGPNEQYF.

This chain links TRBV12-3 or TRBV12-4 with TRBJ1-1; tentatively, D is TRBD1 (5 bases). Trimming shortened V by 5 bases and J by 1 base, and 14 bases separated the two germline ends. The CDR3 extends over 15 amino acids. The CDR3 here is CASSLPPRGNTEAFF. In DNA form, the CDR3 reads TGTGCCAGCAGTCTTCCTCCTAGGGGGAACACTGAAGCTTTCTTT.

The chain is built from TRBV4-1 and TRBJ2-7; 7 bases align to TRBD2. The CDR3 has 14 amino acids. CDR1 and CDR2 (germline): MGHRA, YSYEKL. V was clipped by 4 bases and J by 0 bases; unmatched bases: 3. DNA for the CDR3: TGCGCCAGCAGCCCCGGGACTAACTCCTACGAGCAGTACTTC. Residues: CASSPGTNSYEQYF.

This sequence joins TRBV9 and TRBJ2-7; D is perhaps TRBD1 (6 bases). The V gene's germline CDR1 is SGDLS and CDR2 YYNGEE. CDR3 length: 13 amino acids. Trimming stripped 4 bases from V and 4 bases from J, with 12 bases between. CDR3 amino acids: CASSLSQGYEQYF. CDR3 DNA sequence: TGTGCCAGCAGCCTCTCACAGGGTTACGAGCAGTACTTC. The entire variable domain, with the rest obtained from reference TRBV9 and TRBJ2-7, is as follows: DSGVTQTPKHLITATGQRVTLRCSPRSGDLSVYWYQQSLDQGLQFLIQYYNGEERAKGNILERFSAQQFPDLHSELNLSSLELGDSALYFCASSLSQGYEQYFGPGTRLTVT.

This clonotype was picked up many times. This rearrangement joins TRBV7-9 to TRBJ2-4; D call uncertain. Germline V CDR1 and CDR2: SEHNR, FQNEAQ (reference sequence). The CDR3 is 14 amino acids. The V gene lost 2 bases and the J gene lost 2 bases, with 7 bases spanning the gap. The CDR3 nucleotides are TGTGCCAGCAGCTTAAGGGTCTCCAAAAACATTCAGTACTTC. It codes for CASSLRVSKNIQYF.

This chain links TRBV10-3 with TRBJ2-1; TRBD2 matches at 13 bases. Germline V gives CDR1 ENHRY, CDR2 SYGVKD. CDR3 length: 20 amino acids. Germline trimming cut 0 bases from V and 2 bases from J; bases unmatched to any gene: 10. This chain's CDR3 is CAISESRGLAGASPYNEQFF. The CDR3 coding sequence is TGTGCCATCAGTGAGTCACGAGGACTAGCGGGAGCATCCCCCTACAATGAGCAGTTCTTC.

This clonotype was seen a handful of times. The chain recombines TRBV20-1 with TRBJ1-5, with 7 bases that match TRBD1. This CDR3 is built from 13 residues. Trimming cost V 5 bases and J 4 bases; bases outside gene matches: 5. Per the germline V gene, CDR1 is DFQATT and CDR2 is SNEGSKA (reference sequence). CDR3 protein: CSAGRDSNQPQHF. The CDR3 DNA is TGCAGTGCTGGCCGGGACAGTAATCAGCCCCAGCATTTT.

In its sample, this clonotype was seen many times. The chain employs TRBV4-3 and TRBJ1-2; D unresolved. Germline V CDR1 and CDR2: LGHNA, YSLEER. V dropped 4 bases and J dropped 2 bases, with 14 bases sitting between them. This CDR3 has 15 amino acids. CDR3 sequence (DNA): TGCGCCAGCAGCCTTATGAGGGTTAGAAACTATGGCTACACCTTC. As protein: CASSLMRVRNYGYTF.

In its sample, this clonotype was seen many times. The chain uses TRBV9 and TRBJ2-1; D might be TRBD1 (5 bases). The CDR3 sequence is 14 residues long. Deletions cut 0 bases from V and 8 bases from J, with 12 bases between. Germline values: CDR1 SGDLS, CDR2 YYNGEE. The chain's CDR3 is CASSVAGPGYEQFF. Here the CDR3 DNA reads TGTGCCAGCAGCGTAGCAGGGCCGGGCTATGAGCAGTTCTTC.

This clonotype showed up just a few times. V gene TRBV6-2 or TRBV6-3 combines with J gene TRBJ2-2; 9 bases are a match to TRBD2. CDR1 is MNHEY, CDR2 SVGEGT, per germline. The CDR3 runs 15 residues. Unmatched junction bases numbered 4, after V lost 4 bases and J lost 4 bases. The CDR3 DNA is TGTGCCAGCAGTTTAGCGGGAGTCGCCACCGGGGAGCTGTTTTTT. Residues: CASSLAGVATGELFF.

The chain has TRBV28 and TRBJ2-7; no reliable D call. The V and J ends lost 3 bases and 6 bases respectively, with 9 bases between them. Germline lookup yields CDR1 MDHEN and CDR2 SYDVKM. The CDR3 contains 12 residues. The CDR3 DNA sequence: TGTGCCAGCAGTTTTCGGAGTTTCGAGCAGTACTTC. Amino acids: CASSFRSFEQYF.

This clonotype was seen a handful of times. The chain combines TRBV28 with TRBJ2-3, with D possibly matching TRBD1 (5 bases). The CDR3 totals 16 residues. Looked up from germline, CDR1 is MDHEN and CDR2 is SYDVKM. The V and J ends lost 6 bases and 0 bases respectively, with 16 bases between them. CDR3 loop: CASSTPGSGSTDTQYF. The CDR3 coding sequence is TGTGCCAGCAGCACCCCAGGGTCCGGTAGCACAGATACGCAGTATTTT.

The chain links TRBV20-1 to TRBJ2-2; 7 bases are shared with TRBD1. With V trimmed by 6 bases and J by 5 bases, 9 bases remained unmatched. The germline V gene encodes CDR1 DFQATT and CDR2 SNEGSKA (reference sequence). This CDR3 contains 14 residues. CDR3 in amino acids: CSAVDRPATGELFF. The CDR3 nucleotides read TGCAGTGCGGTGGACAGGCCAGCGACCGGGGAGCTGTTTTTT.